One and the same sample provided the 23 T cell receptor beta chains below, sequenced in a study of blood T cell repertoires in COVID-19. The method was immunoSEQ multiplex PCR; TCRdb's version includes in-frame clones alone and lacks a portion of them. The table shows around 150,000 clones, with 80% to 95% occurring only once. Material: peripheral blood. The receptors here all came from a woman aged 55-69 years with COVID-19, enrolled during active disease.

This chain links TRBV7-2 with TRBJ1-2; TRBD1 matches at 9 bases. The V and J ends lost 1 base and 3 bases, in that order; junction bases with no gene match: 6. This CDR3 contains 16 residues. CDR1 and CDR2 (germline): SGHTA, FQGNSA. The CDR3 DNA reads TGTGCCAGCAGCTTAGGGGGGACAGGGAATCACTATGGCTACACCTTC. Its protein product is CASSLGGTGNHYGYTF.

The V and J genes are TRBV10-3 and TRBJ2-2; D unresolved. V shed 6 bases and J shed 4 bases, with 6 bases lying between them. Germline CDR1 ENHRY, CDR2 SYGVKD. This CDR3 comprises 12 residues. The CDR3, as DNA: TGTGCCATCAGACCGGGCACCGGGGAGCTGTTTTTT. This translates into CAIRPGTGELFF.

The CDR3 loop is CASSLYGTGFGGELFF. CDR3 coding DNA: TGTGCCAGCAGCTTATATGGGACAGGGTTTGGCGGGGAGCTGTTTTTT. The chain carries TRBV7-9 and TRBJ2-2; 9 nucleotides align to TRBD1. The CDR3 sequence is 16 residues long. Germline CDR1 and CDR2: SEHNR and FQNEAQ (reference sequence). Trimming at V came to 2 bases and at J to 7 bases, leaving 8 bases not matched to a gene.

The chain couples TRBV5-1 to TRBJ2-5, with 11 bases lining up with TRBD2. From germline, CDR1 is SGHRS and CDR2 YFSETQ. V shed 2 bases, J shed 2 bases, and the junction held 5 bases outside the gene matches. CDR3 length: 16 amino acids. The CDR3 sequence: CASSFPGLAEQETQYF. In nucleotides, the CDR3 is TGCGCCAGCAGCTTTCCGGGACTAGCGGAACAAGAGACCCAGTACTTC.

J is TRBJ1-2 and V is TRBV5-6; no definite D call. In germline, CDR1 is SGHDT, CDR2 YYEEEE. The CDR3 is made up of 15 amino acids. V shed 1 base and J shed 1 base, with 11 bases lying between them. The CDR3 spells CASSLPAYNNYGYTF. DNA of the CDR3: TGTGCCAGCAGCTTGCCAGCGTACAATAACTATGGCTACACCTTC.

The chain links TRBV5-1 to TRBJ2-2; TRBD2 matches at 10 bases. This CDR3 comprises 15 residues. The junction had 4 bases not matched to a gene; V was cut back by 1 base and J by 7 bases. In germline, CDR1 is SGHRS, CDR2 YFSETQ. The CDR3 DNA reads TGCGCCAGCAGCTTGAGCGGGGGGGCGAACGGGGAGCTGTTTTTT. As protein: CASSLSGGANGELFF.

This clone was recorded once. The V and J genes are TRBV20-1 and TRBJ2-7, with no clear D. The CDR3 covers 14 residues. Trimming took off 3 bases at V and 3 bases at J, with 15 bases between the two ends. Germline V CDR1 and CDR2: DFQATT, SNEGSKA (reference sequence). CDR3 nucleotides: TGCAGTGCTAGTCAACCCCAACTTCTCTACGAGCAGTACTTC. Amino acid sequence: CSASQPQLLYEQYF.

CDR3 sequence reads: CASSLAGGYSDTQYF. The CDR3 coding sequence is TGCGCCAGCAGCCTAGCGGGGGGGTATTCAGATACGCAGTATTTT. V gene TRBV5-1 combines with J gene TRBJ2-3, with TRBD2 matching over 12 bases. Germline CDR1 is SGHRS and CDR2 is YFSETQ. The CDR3 runs to 15 residues. With 4 bases clipped from V and 4 bases from J, the junction kept 4 bases outside the gene matches.

This chain joins TRBV6-2 or TRBV6-3 and TRBJ1-5; 10 nucleotides match TRBD1. CDR3 length: 19 residues. Looked up from germline, CDR1 is MNHEY and CDR2 is SVGEGT. V trimming: 6 bases; J trimming: 2 bases; junction bases outside the gene matches: 16. The CDR3 loop reads CASSSYGTGALSGNQPQHF. The DNA of the CDR3 is TGTGCCAGCAGCTCCTATGGGACAGGGGCACTAAGTGGCAATCAGCCCCAGCATTTT.

The rearrangement joins TRBV11-2 to TRBJ2-7; perhaps TRBD1 as D (5 bases). CDR3 size: 16 residues. V was pared by 0 bases and J by 3 bases, with 15 bases between. Per the germline V gene, CDR1 is SGHAT and CDR2 is FQNNGV. The CDR3 sequence: CASSLEPAGHVYEQYF. The CDR3 coding sequence is TGTGCCAGCAGCTTAGAACCGGCAGGGCACGTCTACGAGCAGTACTTC.

J is TRBJ1-2 and V is TRBV7-9, with unresolved D. Trimming took off 0 bases at V and 2 bases at J, with 7 bases between the two ends. Per germline, CDR1 SEHNR and CDR2 FQNEAQ (reference sequence). The CDR3 is made up of 14 amino acids. DNA for the CDR3: TGTGCCAGCAGCTTAGCGCCAGAAAACTATGGCTACACCTTC. Amino acids: CASSLAPENYGYTF. The whole variable domain, remainder taken from reference TRBV7-9 and TRBJ1-2, is DTGVSQNPRHKITKRGQNVTFRCDPISEHNRLYWYRQTLGQGPEFLTYFQNEAQLEKSRLLSDRFSAERPKGSFSTLEIQRTEQGDSAMYLCASSLAPENYGYTFGSGTRLTVV.

This clone was seen a single time. The genes are TRBV12-3 or TRBV12-4 and TRBJ1-2, with D unclear. V was pared by 1 base and J by 5 bases, with 8 bases between. The CDR3 runs 13 residues. The CDR3 loop is CASSLEQYYGYTF. As DNA, the CDR3 is TGTGCCAGCAGTTTAGAACAGTATTATGGCTACACCTTC.

This chain uses TRBV9 with TRBJ1-3; D is possibly TRBD1 (6 bases). The germline V gene encodes CDR1 SGDLS and CDR2 YYNGEE. CDR3 size: 15 residues. The V gene lost 0 bases and the J gene lost 4 bases, with 11 bases spanning the gap. The CDR3 here is CASSVVTGPGNTIYF. The CDR3 DNA reads TGTGCCAGCAGCGTAGTAACAGGGCCAGGAAACACCATATATTTT.

J is TRBJ2-1 and V is TRBV4-2, with a weak D call TRBD2 (6 bases). This CDR3 is 17 amino acids long. The V gene's germline CDR1 is LGHNA and CDR2 YNFKEQ. V gave up 4 bases and J gave up 0 bases, with 16 bases separating them. The CDR3 reads CASSLSSAASSYNEQFF. CDR3 DNA: TGTGCCAGCAGCCTCTCTAGCGCCGCGAGCTCCTACAATGAGCAGTTCTTC.

The chain recombines TRBV7-3 with TRBJ1-6; tentatively, D is TRBD1 (6 bases). This CDR3 is built from 14 residues. The V end lost 3 bases, the J end lost 7 bases, and 10 bases lay between the germline ends. Germline V gives CDR1 SGHTA, CDR2 FQGTGA. The DNA for the CDR3 is TGTGCCAGCAGCTTCGGACAGCCCAATTCACCCCTCCACTTT. This encodes CASSFGQPNSPLHF.

The V call is TRBV19, the J call TRBJ1-3, with D maybe TRBD1 (6 bases). This CDR3 spans 16 amino acids. Germline V lookup: CDR1 LNHDA, CDR2 SQIVND (reference sequence). Trimming cost V 6 bases and J 7 bases, with 22 bases left between them. For the CDR3, the DNA is TGTGCCAGTAGCTTCAACGGCGGGGGCCAGGGGAACACCATATATTTT. Its translation: CASSFNGGGQGNTIYF.

The V and J genes are TRBV6-6 and TRBJ2-1, with a tentative D call TRBD1 (6 bases). From germline, CDR1 is MNHNY and CDR2 SVGAGI (reference sequence). V was pared by 7 bases and J by 4 bases, with 20 bases between. The CDR3 is made up of 16 amino acids. The CDR3 nucleotides read TGTGCCAGCAAGATTTCGTCAGGGGCAGGTTACAATGAGCAGTTCTTC. Protein sequence: CASKISSGAGYNEQFF.

The V call is TRBV5-5, the J call TRBJ2-7, with TRBD1 matching over 9 bases. V shed 4 bases and J 4 bases; nucleotides not matched to a gene: 6. CDR3 size: 14 residues. Germline CDR1 is SGHKS and CDR2 is YYEKEE (reference sequence). In nucleotides, the CDR3 is TGTGCCAGCAGCCCACAGGGGGCGCGATACGAGCAGTACTTC. It encodes CASSPQGARYEQYF.

V usage is TRBV30 and J usage is TRBJ2-7; 7 nucleotides match TRBD1. J was trimmed by 6 bases and V by 0 bases; bases with no gene match: 8. The germline V gene encodes CDR1 GTSNPN and CDR2 SVGIG (reference sequence). The CDR3 extends over 14 amino acids. CDR3 sequence: CAWSVDRVVGEQYF. The CDR3 DNA follows: TGTGCCTGGAGTGTCGACAGGGTGGTGGGCGAGCAGTACTTC.

The chain has TRBV4-2 and TRBJ2-3; TRBD2 agrees at 7 bases. Per the germline V gene, CDR1 is LGHNA and CDR2 is YNFKEQ. This CDR3 contains 16 residues. V was pared by 0 bases and J by 5 bases, with 8 bases of the junction left unmatched. CDR3: CASSQDPGGRKDTQYF. DNA of the CDR3: TGTGCCAGCAGCCAAGATCCGGGGGGACGTAAAGATACGCAGTATTTT.

CDR3 protein: CASSYNRDYEQYF. DNA for the CDR3: TGTGCCAGCAGTTATAACAGGGACTACGAGCAGTACTTC. The genes are TRBV12-3 or TRBV12-4 and TRBJ2-7; possible D gene TRBD1, 6 bases. V lost 4 bases, J lost 3 bases, and 10 bases lay in between. The CDR3 is made up of 13 amino acids.

V is TRBV10-3 and J is TRBJ2-7; D perhaps matches TRBD2 (6 bases). Germline loops: CDR1 ENHRY, CDR2 SYGVKD. The CDR3 is 14 residues long. Between the trimmed V and J ends, which lost 2 bases and 6 bases, there was a span of 14 bases. CDR3 nucleotide sequence: TGTGCCATCAGTGAGGGGGGTTCGGGGGTCGAGCAGTACTTC. It codes for CAISEGGSGVEQYF.

V and J are TRBV15 and TRBJ1-3, with unresolved D. Trimming removed 3 bases from V and 0 bases from J, with 6 bases in between. This CDR3 comprises 14 residues. Germline CDR1 reads LNHNV; CDR2 reads YYDKDF (reference sequence). Written as DNA, the CDR3 is TGTGCCACCAGCAGGGGAGACTCTGGAAACACCATATATTTT. It is translated as CATSRGDSGNTIYF.